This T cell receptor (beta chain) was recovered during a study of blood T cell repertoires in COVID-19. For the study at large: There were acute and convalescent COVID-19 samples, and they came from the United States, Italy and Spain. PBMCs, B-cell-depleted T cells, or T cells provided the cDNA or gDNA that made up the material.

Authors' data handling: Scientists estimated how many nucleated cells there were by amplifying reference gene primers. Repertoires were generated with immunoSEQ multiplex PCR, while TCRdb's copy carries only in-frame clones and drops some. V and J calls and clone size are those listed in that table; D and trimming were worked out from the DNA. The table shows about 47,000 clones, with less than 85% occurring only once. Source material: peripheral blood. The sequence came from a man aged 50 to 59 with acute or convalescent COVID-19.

The CDR3 coding sequence is TGTGCCAGCAGTTTGCGGGGACAGGGGGCAGGCTACACCTTC. Translating gives CASSLRGQGAGYTF. The V gene is TRBV27, the J gene TRBJ1-2, with 12 bases fitting TRBD1. The V and J ends lost 3 bases and 8 bases, in that order; junction bases with no gene match: 4. The germline gives CDR1 MNHEY, CDR2 SMNVEV (reference sequence). This CDR3 contains 14 residues.